This T cell receptor beta chain was captured in a study of glioma-infiltrating T cells. Per germline, CDR1 SGHAT and CDR2 FQNNGV. This CDR3 region has 14 residues. Trimming shortened V by 4 bases and J by 2 bases, and 11 bases separated the two germline ends. Using RNA template, CDR3s of TCR alpha and beta were amplified with iRepertoire arm-PCR. One-step reverse transcription and amplification started from approximately 100-400 ng of tissue mRNA or PBMC total RNA. TCRdb reanalysed the multiplex PCR reads using MiXCR and keeps one entry per CDR3 protein. Among over 70,000 distinct CDR3 sequences listed, about a quarter were seen once. This clonotype was seen at least ten times. No antigen is known for it. Study-wide findings and caveats: Very few CDR3 sequences were shared between tissue and blood. Tissue-blood divergence was below expectation in non-neoplastic patients, above in gliomas.

Sequencing was carried out using glioma tissue, nonneoplastic brain tissue, or PBMCs (not recorded which). This receptor was identified in a human donor with low-grade glioma or glioblastoma, undergoing nonglioma brain surgery, or in good health (not recorded which). The rearrangement uses TRBV11-2 and TRBJ1-2, with a tentative D call TRBD1 (6 bases). The CDR3 DNA is TGTGCCAGCAGCTCAGTACAGGGCAACTATGGCTACACCTTC. The encoded protein is CASSSVQGNYGYTF.